The 26 T cell receptor beta chains given below trace back to one sample, sequenced in a study of beta chain features in type 1 diabetes. The investigators reverse transcribed all of the isolated RNA, so they sequenced expressed TCRB transcripts. Sequencing was performed with immunoSEQ multiplex PCR; in TCRdb, only in-frame clones are kept and a portion is missing. This repertoire shows some 160,000 clones, roughly 9.1% found once; its top ten account for about 2.5%. The sequencing sample was made of central memory CD4+ T cells from blood. The origin of the receptors is a woman younger than 35 in good health.

The V gene is TRBV5-4, the J gene TRBJ2-7; 7 positions match TRBD1. V gave up 4 bases and J gave up 2 bases; unmatched junction bases: 12. Germline CDR1 reads SGHNT; CDR2 reads YYREEE (reference sequence). This CDR3 has 16 amino acids. CDR3 nucleotide sequence: TGTGCCAGCAGCCAAGACGGACGGCAGGGGGCCTACGAGCAGTACTTC. It is translated as CASSQDGRQGAYEQYF.

This clone has just a few counts. The chain recombines TRBV4-2 with TRBJ1-5, with D unresolved. Germline V gene lookup returns CDR1 LGHNA and CDR2 YNFKEQ. The CDR3 length is 15 residues. Trimming shortened V by 1 base and J by 0 bases, and 7 bases separated the two germline ends. The CDR3 nucleotides are TGTGCCAGCAGCCAAGGCGCGGATAGCAATCAGCCCCAGCATTTT. This encodes CASSQGADSNQPQHF.

This clone appeared a few times. The chain links TRBV30 to TRBJ1-5; D may be TRBD1 (6 bases). The germline gives CDR1 GTSNPN, CDR2 SVGIG (reference sequence). V lost 0 bases and J lost 4, with 7 bases in between. The CDR3 contains 13 residues. The CDR3 nucleotides read TGTGCCTGGAGTGTTGGACAGAATCAGCCCCAGCATTTT. This gives the protein CAWSVGQNQPQHF.

The chain joins TRBV11-1 to TRBJ2-5, with TRBD2 matching over 8 bases. CDR3 size: 15 residues. The germline CDR1 and CDR2 sequences are SGHAT and FQDESV (reference sequence). V lost 5 bases to trimming and J lost 2 bases; unmatched junction nucleotides: 7. CDR3 region: CASSPPSGPQETQYF. CDR3 sequence (DNA): TGTGCCAGCAGCCCTCCTAGCGGGCCTCAAGAGACCCAGTACTTC.

This chain links TRBV7-2 with TRBJ2-1, with D maybe TRBD2 (5 bases). The CDR3 runs to 15 residues. Trimming left V 5 bases short and J 4 bases short, with 15 bases between. Germline V gene data show CDR1 as SGHTA and CDR2 as FQGNSA. This CDR3 is CASSPTRGSYNEQFF. Here the CDR3 DNA reads TGTGCCAGCAGCCCGACACGTGGGAGTTACAATGAGCAGTTCTTC. Combining the CDR3 with reference TRBV7-2 and TRBJ2-1 gives the whole variable domain GAGVSQSPSNKVTEKGKDVELRCDPISGHTALYWYRQSLGQGLEFLIYFQGNSAPDKSGLPSDRFSAERTGGSVSTLTIQRTQQEDSAVYLCASSPTRGSYNEQFFGPGTRLTVL.

This clone was seen more than once but under ten times. This chain links TRBV19 with TRBJ2-4; 9 bases match TRBD1. This CDR3 comprises 15 residues. After removal of 7 bases from V and 2 bases from J, the junction contained 6 bases not matched to a gene. Germline CDR1 reads LNHDA; CDR2 reads SQIVND (reference sequence). In DNA, the CDR3 is TGTGCCAGTACCCCCGGGACAGGGACCAAAAACATTCAGTACTTC. Translated, it gives CASTPGTGTKNIQYF.

Only a few counts were recorded for this clone. The rearrangement joins TRBV7-2 to TRBJ2-3; no firm D call. V lost 7 bases, J lost 1 base, and 9 bases lay in between. CDR3 length equals 13 residues. From germline, CDR1 is SGHTA and CDR2 FQGNSA. DNA of the CDR3: TGTGCCAGCACCCTTACGGGCACAGATACGCAGTATTTT. The encoded protein is CASTLTGTDTQYF.

The rearrangement uses TRBV6-6 and TRBJ1-1; TRBD1 agrees at 7 bases. The V segment lost 2 bases and the J segment 11 bases; nucleotides outside the gene matches: 5. Germline V gives CDR1 MNHNY, CDR2 SVGAGI (reference sequence). There are 12 residues in the CDR3. The CDR3 coding sequence is TGTGCCAGCAGTTACAGGGGGCTAGAGGCTTTCTTT. This codes for CASSYRGLEAFF.

This clone was counted only a few times. V usage is TRBV6-1 and J usage is TRBJ2-2; 9 bases line up with TRBD2. Germline V gene lookup returns CDR1 MNHNS and CDR2 SASEGT. The CDR3 spans 14 residues. V lost 4 bases and J lost 4; bases outside the gene matches: 1. The CDR3 is CASSGLAVTGELFF. As DNA, the CDR3 is TGTGCCAGCAGTGGACTAGCGGTCACCGGGGAGCTGTTTTTT.

The chain combines TRBV11-2 with TRBJ2-5; D remains unclear. This CDR3 has 13 residues. From germline, CDR1 is SGHAT and CDR2 FQNNGV. Trimming shortened V by 0 bases and J by 4 bases, and 6 bases separated the two germline ends. In DNA form, the CDR3 reads TGTGCCAGCAGCTTAGACCCAGGAGAGACCCAGTACTTC. Encoded protein: CASSLDPGETQYF.

This chain joins TRBV7-2 and TRBJ2-5; 14 bases fit TRBD2. Losses at the gene ends were 5 bases for V and 5 bases for J; bases not matched to a gene: 7. This CDR3 spans 16 amino acids. Germline loops: CDR1 SGHTA, CDR2 FQGNSA. The chain's CDR3 is CASSVTSGGAGETQYF. The DNA of the CDR3 is TGTGCCAGCAGCGTGACTAGCGGGGGGGCGGGCGAGACCCAGTACTTC.

This clone was counted a few times. V and J are TRBV18 and TRBJ2-2, with D perhaps TRBD2 (5 bases). V lost 0 bases and J lost 5, with 13 bases in between. The germline CDR1 and CDR2 sequences are KGHSH and LQKENI. CDR3 length equals 16 residues. The CDR3 bases are TGTGCCAGCTCACCACCATTCGGGCGCGGGACCGGGGAGCTGTTTTTT. It yields the protein CASSPPFGRGTGELFF. The full variable domain, in which reference TRBV18 and TRBJ2-2 provide the parts outside the CDR3, is NAGVMQNPRHLVRRRGQEARLRCSPMKGHSHVYWYRQLPEEGLKFMVYLQKENIIDESGMPKERFSAEFPKEGPSILRIQQVVRGDSAAYFCASSPPFGRGTGELFFGEGSRLTVL.

For the CDR3, the DNA is TGTGCCAGCAGCTGGGACTCCAACTACGAGCAGTACTTC. Protein product: CASSWDSNYEQYF. The genes are TRBV11-1 and TRBJ2-7, with D maybe TRBD2 (6 bases). This CDR3 contains 13 residues. V shed 4 bases and J shed 3 bases, with 10 bases lying between them. Germline V gene sequence: CDR1 SGHAT, CDR2 FQDESV (reference sequence).

This clone was counted a few times. This rearrangement joins TRBV7-2 to TRBJ2-3; TRBD2 matches 8 bases. This CDR3 region has 13 residues. J lost 4 bases, V lost 4 bases, and 1 base had no gene match. Germline assignment: CDR1 SGHTA and CDR2 FQGNSA. The CDR3 here is CASSSGGPDTQYF. In DNA, the CDR3 is TGTGCCAGCAGCTCGGGGGGGCCAGATACGCAGTATTTT.

By sample share, this clone is medium-sized. The chain is built from TRBV2 and TRBJ2-6; D unresolved. V lost 7 bases and J 1 base, leaving 8 bases between the germline ends. Germline lookup yields CDR1 SNHLY and CDR2 FYNNEI. The CDR3 is 14 residues long. This CDR3 reads CASKSGSGANVLTF. In nucleotides, the CDR3 is TGTGCCAGCAAGTCGGGTTCTGGGGCCAACGTCCTGACTTTC.

This clone was detected a few times. The chain has TRBV12-5 and TRBJ2-1, with 12 bases that match TRBD2. V lost 8 bases and J lost 7; bases outside the gene matches: 3. CDR1 is LGHNT, CDR2 FRNRAP, per germline. The CDR3 has 13 amino acids. CDR3 sequence: CASRTSGMNEQFF. The CDR3 DNA sequence: TGTGCTAGTAGGACTAGCGGGATGAATGAGCAGTTCTTC.

The chain recombines TRBV2 with TRBJ1-4; TRBD1 aligns across 9 bases. The ends lost 7 bases at V and 5 bases at J; junction bases unmatched: 5. The CDR3 contains 14 residues. The germline CDR1 and CDR2 sequences are SNHLY and FYNNEI. CDR3 DNA sequence: TGTGCCAGCAACACAGGGGGCCCAAATGAAAAACTGTTTTTT. Its protein product is CASNTGGPNEKLFF.

This clone was seen a handful of times. The chain uses TRBV29-1 and TRBJ2-1; 8 nucleotides line up with TRBD2. The V gene's germline CDR1 is SQVTM and CDR2 ANQGSEA. V dropped 4 bases and J dropped 5; count of bases not matched to a gene: 13. CDR3 length: 16 residues. The CDR3 region has the DNA TGCAGCGTTGTGGATAGCGGGGCCGCGAGGGACAATGAGCAGTTCTTC. The encoded protein is CSVVDSGAARDNEQFF.

The J gene is TRBJ2-7, the V gene TRBV7-2, with 8 nucleotides matching TRBD1. Unmatched junction bases numbered 5, after V lost 1 base and J lost 6 bases. Germline-derived CDR1 and CDR2 are SGHTA and FQGNSA. This CDR3 region has 14 residues. The CDR3 sequence is CASSLGTGTSEQYF. CDR3 nucleotide sequence: TGTGCCAGCAGCTTAGGGACAGGGACATCCGAGCAGTACTTC.

This clone was detected only a few times. The rearrangement joins TRBV5-4 to TRBJ2-3; D possibly corresponds to TRBD2 (5 bases). Germline lookup yields CDR1 SGHNT and CDR2 YYREEE (reference sequence). V was trimmed by 4 bases and J by 4 bases, leaving 13 bases between them. The CDR3 covers 14 residues. The CDR3 protein is CASSHIGSADTQYF. The CDR3 region has the DNA TGTGCCAGCAGCCATATTGGGAGCGCAGATACGCAGTATTTT.

This clone was picked up a small number of times. The chain joins TRBV7-2 to TRBJ2-7; 8 nucleotides agree with TRBD2. V shed 3 bases, J shed 10 bases, and the junction held 5 bases outside the gene matches. This CDR3 is built from 12 residues. Germline V lookup: CDR1 SGHTA, CDR2 FQGNSA. The CDR3 is CASSFRAGDQYF. As DNA, the CDR3 is TGTGCCAGCAGCTTTAGAGCGGGGGATCAGTACTTC. Filled out from reference TRBV7-2 and TRBJ2-7, the complete variable domain reads GAGVSQSPSNKVTEKGKDVELRCDPISGHTALYWYRQSLGQGLEFLIYFQGNSAPDKSGLPSDRFSAERTGGSVSTLTIQRTQQEDSAVYLCASSFRAGDQYFGPGTRLTVT.

This clone has a handful of counts. The V call is TRBV6-5, the J call TRBJ1-1; D is unclear. Trimming took off 0 bases at V and 6 bases at J, with 8 bases between the two ends. The CDR3 length is 13 residues. Per the germline V gene, CDR1 is MNHEY and CDR2 is SVGAGI. The CDR3 sequence is CASSYSSRAEAFF. The CDR3 bases are TGTGCCAGCAGTTACTCCTCACGAGCTGAAGCTTTCTTT.

The chain joins TRBV21-1 to TRBJ2-4; the table's D call TRBD1 went unverified against the DNA. TRBV21-1 is reported as a pseudogene. The CDR3 loop spans 16 amino acids. The CDR3 bases are TGTGCCAGCAGCAAAAGGGACAGGGTGACCAAAAACATTCAGTACTTC. Translating gives CASSKRDRVTKNIQYF.

The rearrangement joins TRBV5-1 to TRBJ2-4; no firm D call. V was pared by 5 bases and J by 1 base, with 13 bases between. The CDR3 spans 15 residues. Germline-derived CDR1 and CDR2 are SGHRS and YFSETQ. Here the CDR3 DNA reads TGCGCCAGCAGGGAGACTCCGTCCGCCAAAAACATTCAGTACTTC. Protein: CASRETPSAKNIQYF.

This chain connects TRBV6-1 to TRBJ2-1; 11 positions agree with TRBD1. With V trimmed by 6 bases and J by 8 bases, 9 bases remained unmatched. CDR1 is MNHNS and CDR2 is SASEGT in the germline V gene. The CDR3 runs 15 residues. The CDR3 protein is CASRTMDRGRDEQFF. The CDR3 DNA follows: TGTGCCAGCAGGACCATGGACAGGGGGCGGGATGAGCAGTTCTTC.

This CDR3 is CASSEAISGYNEQFF. The CDR3 region has the DNA TGTGCCAGCAGTGAAGCGATTAGCGGGTACAATGAGCAGTTCTTC. This chain joins TRBV6-1 and TRBJ2-1; 7 bases align to TRBD2. Unmatched junction bases numbered 3, after V lost 0 bases and J lost 4 bases. Germline V gene data show CDR1 as MNHNS and CDR2 as SASEGT. This CDR3 region has 15 residues.